This T cell receptor beta chain was profiled in a study of blood T cell repertoires in COVID-19. Study as a whole: Donors in the United States, Italy and Spain gave samples during acute or convalescent COVID-19. PBMCs, B-cell-depleted T cells, or T cells were the source of the cDNA or gDNA that made up the material.

In the original processing: Reference gene primer amplification gave estimated nucleated cell counts. Libraries were prepared by immunoSEQ multiplex PCR; TCRdb keeps only in-frame clonotypes and omits some of them. V, J and clone size derive from that table, while D and trimming were established from the DNA sequence. The sample carries 110,000 or so clones, around 85% recorded once. In this sample, this clone turned up once. Sequences were obtained from peripheral blood. The receptor was isolated from a human donor in a cohort sampled during active COVID-19.

CDR3 region: CASSLGRSEGAAFF. In nucleotides, the CDR3 is TGTGCCAGCAGCTTAGGTCGCTCGGAGGGGGCTGCTTTCTTT. The genes are TRBV7-2 and TRBJ1-1; the match to TRBD1 covers 7 bases. After removal of 1 base from V and 11 bases from J, the junction contained 10 bases not matched to a gene. The germline V gene encodes CDR1 SGHTA and CDR2 FQGNSA. The CDR3 contains 14 residues.